This TCR beta chain was sequenced during a study of T cell repertoires in cytomegalovirus infection. For the study at large: Signatures in public TCR beta sequences pointed to both CMV infection and matching HLA type.

Via MiXCR, TCRdb re-called the reads, giving one row per CDR3 protein. This sample carries roughly 760,000 distinct CDR3 sequences, roughly 35% of them seen once, and the ten largest clones take about 2.8%. This clonotype showed up just a few times. The antigen remains unidentified. CDR1 is DFQATT, CDR2 SNEGSKA, per germline (reference sequence). V dropped 3 bases and J dropped 0 bases, with 15 bases sitting between them. There are 16 residues in the CDR3. Overall study results and limits: Dominant in the ex vivo response were TCR beta clonotypes restricted by HLA-C and specific for CMV. Summed frequency of shared TCR beta families picked out CMV carriers who also had the relevant HLA.

This TCR came from a human donor in good health (CMV status not recorded). Some clones in this sample may be carry-over from other donors' samples. Material for sequencing was PBMCs. J is TRBJ2-1 and V is TRBV20-1, with D possibly being TRBD2 (7 bases). The CDR3 region is CSARRGGSSSYNEQFF. CDR3 DNA: TGCAGTGCTAGGAGGGGGGGCTCGAGCTCCTACAATGAGCAGTTCTTC.